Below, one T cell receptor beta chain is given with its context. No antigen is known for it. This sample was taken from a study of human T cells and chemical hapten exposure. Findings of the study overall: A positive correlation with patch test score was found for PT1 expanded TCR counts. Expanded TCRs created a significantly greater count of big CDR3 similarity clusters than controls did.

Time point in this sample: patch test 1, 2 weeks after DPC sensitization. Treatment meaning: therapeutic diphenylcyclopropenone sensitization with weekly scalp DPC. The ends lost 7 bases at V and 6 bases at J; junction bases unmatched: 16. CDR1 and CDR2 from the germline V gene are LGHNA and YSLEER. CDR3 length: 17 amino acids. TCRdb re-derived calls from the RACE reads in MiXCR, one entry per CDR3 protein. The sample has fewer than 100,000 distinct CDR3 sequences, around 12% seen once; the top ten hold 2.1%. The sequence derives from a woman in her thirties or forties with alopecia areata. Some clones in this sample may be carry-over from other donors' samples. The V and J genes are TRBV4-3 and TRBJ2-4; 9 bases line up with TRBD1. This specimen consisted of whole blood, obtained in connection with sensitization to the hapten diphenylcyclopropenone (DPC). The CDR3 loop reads CASTLTPPGQGGNIQYF. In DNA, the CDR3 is TGCGCCAGCACCCTAACTCCACCGGGACAGGGCGGAAACATTCAGTACTTC.